The 24 T cell receptor beta chains below come from one sample, sequenced in a study of blood T cell repertoires in COVID-19. This table comes from immunoSEQ multiplex PCR, and its TCRdb copy is limited to in-frame clones, with some not included. The table records fewer than 150,000 clones, approximately 85% of them present only once. The material sequenced was peripheral blood. The receptors here all came from a human donor in a cohort sampled during active COVID-19.

The V gene is TRBV23-1, the J gene TRBJ2-6, with a possible D match to TRBD1 (5 bases). TRBV23-1 is noted as an ORF with a role that remains uncertain. The CDR3 is 17 amino acids. Trimming shortened V by 4 bases and J by 0 bases, and 13 bases separated the two germline ends. The chain's CDR3 is CASSLADSNSGANVLTF. The CDR3 DNA is TGCGCCAGCAGTCTAGCCGACAGCAACTCTGGGGCCAACGTCCTGACTTTC.

About this clone itself: The same CDR3 also results from other DNA sequences found in this sample. The chain carries TRBV7-2 and TRBJ1-1; tentatively, D is TRBD1 (6 bases). The germline CDR1 and CDR2 sequences are SGHTA and FQGNSA. V was shortened by 5 bases and J by 5 bases, with 12 bases between the two germline ends. This CDR3 has 13 amino acids. The CDR3 loop reads CASSLGGDTEAFF. In DNA form, the CDR3 reads TGTGCCAGCAGCCTAGGGGGAGATACTGAAGCTTTCTTT.

The J gene is TRBJ2-3, the V gene TRBV5-1; unclear D gene. V was trimmed by 0 bases and J by 2 bases, leaving 7 bases between them. The length of the CDR3 is 14 residues. Germline V gene sequence: CDR1 SGHRS, CDR2 YFSETQ. As DNA, the CDR3 is TGCGCCAGCAGCTTGGCACAGAACACAGATACGCAGTATTTT. Residues: CASSLAQNTDTQYF.

CDR3 nucleotides: TGTGCCAGCAGTCGACAGGGGGCGAGAAACGAGCAGTACGTC. This sequence encodes CASSRQGARNEQYV. This chain links TRBV6-2 or TRBV6-3 with TRBJ2-7; 10 bases fit TRBD1. The CDR3 contains 14 residues. V shed 5 bases and J 5 bases; nucleotides not matched to a gene: 6. The germline V gene has CDR1 MNHEY and CDR2 SVGEGT.

This rearrangement joins TRBV5-1 to TRBJ1-2; D is possibly TRBD1 (5 bases). The germline V gene has CDR1 SGHRS and CDR2 YFSETQ. CDR3 length: 13 amino acids. Trimming stripped 4 bases from V and 8 bases from J, with 15 bases between. The CDR3 nucleotides read TGCGCCAGCAGCCCGGCCCAGGGAGGAGGCTACACCTTC. The encoded protein is CASSPAQGGGYTF.

The V gene is TRBV27, the J gene TRBJ2-2, with D maybe TRBD1 (5 bases). The CDR3 contains 16 residues. V was cut by 7 bases and J by 7 bases, with 22 bases left in between. Germline V lookup: CDR1 MNHEY, CDR2 SMNVEV (reference sequence). The DNA for the CDR3 is TGTGCCAGCACCCCCCGCCAGGGCGTAGCAGGCGGGGAGCTGTTTTTT. Translation gives CASTPRQGVAGGELFF.

This chain uses TRBV2 with TRBJ2-7, with 9 bases identical to TRBD1. Looked up from germline, CDR1 is SNHLY and CDR2 is FYNNEI. The V gene end was trimmed by 8 bases and the J gene end by 7 bases; junction bases not matched to a gene: 18. The CDR3 runs 16 residues. The CDR3 coding sequence is TGTGCCAGCCAGTCCGGGACCGGGACAGGGTATGGGGAGCAGTACTTC. It encodes CASQSGTGTGYGEQYF.

The CDR3, as DNA: TGTGCCAGCTACTCCGGGGGGGAAGAGACCCAGTACTTC. Protein: CASYSGGEETQYF. The chain uses TRBV6-6 and TRBJ2-5, with 8 bases that match TRBD2. Germline lookup yields CDR1 MNHNY and CDR2 SVGAGI (reference sequence). Unmatched junction bases numbered 5, after V lost 8 bases and J lost 3 bases. This CDR3 comprises 13 residues.

The rearrangement uses TRBV6-5 and TRBJ1-2; weak D call: TRBD1 (6 bases). The V end was cut by 6 bases, the J end by 3 bases, with 11 bases between. The germline V gene encodes CDR1 MNHEY and CDR2 SVGAGI. The CDR3 covers 13 residues. The CDR3 DNA is TGTGCCAGCAGCCGAAACAGGGACTATGGCTACACCTTC. Protein product: CASSRNRDYGYTF.

The chain joins TRBV7-2 to TRBJ2-2, with TRBD2 as a possible D gene (7 bases). Germline lookup yields CDR1 SGHTA and CDR2 FQGNSA. This CDR3 is 15 amino acids long. Deletions cut 0 bases from V and 6 bases from J, with 11 bases between. CDR3 DNA sequence: TGTGCCAGCAGCTTAGCCGGAGGGGGGGCCGGGGAGCTGTTTTTT. Translation: CASSLAGGGAGELFF.

The rearrangement uses TRBV5-8 and TRBJ1-4; D call uncertain. This CDR3 contains 15 residues. Germline V lookup: CDR1 SGHTS, CDR2 YDEGEE. V lost 3 bases and J 6 bases, leaving 15 bases between the germline ends. CDR3 in DNA: TGTGCCAGCAGCTCTGGACGGGGTATTGATGAAAAACTGTTTTTT. Translation: CASSSGRGIDEKLFF.

The chain links TRBV6-2 or TRBV6-3 to TRBJ1-5, with D possibly being TRBD1 (6 bases). Between the trimmed V and J ends, which lost 6 bases and 0 bases, there was a span of 6 bases. Germline V CDR1 and CDR2: MNHEY, SVGEGT. CDR3 length equals 13 residues. CDR3: CASSRGSNQPQHF. For the CDR3, the DNA is TGTGCCAGCAGCAGGGGTAGCAATCAGCCCCAGCATTTT.

The genes are TRBV6-2 or TRBV6-3 and TRBJ2-5, with TRBD2 matching 8 bases. V lost 4 bases to trimming and J lost 0 bases; unmatched junction nucleotides: 7. Per the germline V gene, CDR1 is MNHEY and CDR2 is SVGEGT. The CDR3 runs 16 residues. The CDR3 spells CASSWGTRTYQETQYF. Here the CDR3 DNA reads TGTGCCAGCAGTTGGGGGACTAGGACGTACCAAGAGACCCAGTACTTC.

The genes are TRBV9 and TRBJ2-1; 10 bases agree with TRBD1. This CDR3 is built from 15 residues. V lost 3 bases and J lost 5; bases outside the gene matches: 5. Germline CDR1 is SGDLS and CDR2 is YYNGEE. In DNA, the CDR3 is TGTGCCAGCAGCGCCTCGGGACAGGGGAACAATGAGCAGTTCTTC. Its protein is CASSASGQGNNEQFF.

CDR3 nucleotides: TGCAGCGTTGCTAAGGAGGGGGCCGGTGGCTACACCTTC. Amino acids: CSVAKEGAGGYTF. The chain carries TRBV29-1 and TRBJ1-2; 7 nucleotides line up with TRBD1. After removal of 4 bases from V and 7 bases from J, the junction contained 9 bases not matched to a gene. CDR1 is SQVTM, CDR2 ANQGSEA, per germline. The CDR3 loop spans 13 amino acids.

With regard to this clone: Distinct nucleotide sequences in the sample also encode this CDR3. V is TRBV19 and J is TRBJ2-1, with 10 positions matching TRBD2. The CDR3 length is 16 residues. Trimming took 2 bases from V and 0 from J; bases not matched to a gene: 1. Germline V gene data show CDR1 as LNHDA and CDR2 as SQIVND (reference sequence). The CDR3 is CASSIPSGSSYNEQFF. CDR3 in DNA: TGTGCCAGTAGTATACCTAGCGGGAGCTCCTACAATGAGCAGTTCTTC.

The chain carries TRBV10-3 and TRBJ2-7, with 7 bases matching TRBD2. CDR3 length equals 13 residues. Losses at the gene ends were 2 bases for V and 6 bases for J; bases not matched to a gene: 4. Germline V gene sequence: CDR1 ENHRY, CDR2 SYGVKD. The CDR3 sequence is CAISEGAGSEQYV. The CDR3 bases are TGTGCCATCAGTGAGGGAGCGGGGAGCGAGCAGTACGTC.

This sequence joins TRBV2 and TRBJ2-2; TRBD2 agrees at 11 bases. The CDR3 totals 16 residues. Germline CDR1 reads SNHLY; CDR2 reads FYNNEI. Trimming took 5 bases from V and 6 from J; bases not matched to a gene: 8. CDR3 DNA: TGTGCCAGCAGTACTAGCGGGGGAAACCTTTCCGGGGAGCTGTTTTTT. It yields the protein CASSTSGGNLSGELFF.

J is TRBJ1-3 and V is TRBV9; TRBD1 might be the D (6 bases). The ends were cut back, 4 bases at V and 4 bases at J, with 18 bases in the middle. The CDR3 has 16 residues. Germline values: CDR1 SGDLS, CDR2 YYNGEE. The CDR3 nucleotides read TGTGCCAGCAGCCCAGATGTGAGGGGGAAAGGAAACACCATATATTTT. Encoded protein: CASSPDVRGKGNTIYF.

This rearrangement joins TRBV4-1 to TRBJ2-3; no clear D. V was pared by 0 bases and J by 14 bases, with 15 bases between. Germline loops: CDR1 MGHRA, CDR2 YSYEKL. The CDR3 contains 13 residues. In DNA, the CDR3 is TGCGCCAGCAGCCAAGATGATGGCGGCCCCGGGTATTTT. Translated, it gives CASSQDDGGPGYF.

The J gene is TRBJ1-3, the V gene TRBV19; D gene ambiguous. With 7 bases removed from V and 0 bases from J, the gap between germline ends came to 10 bases. Germline CDR1 LNHDA, CDR2 SQIVND (reference sequence). The CDR3 has 14 amino acids. The CDR3 DNA reads TGTGCCAGTATAAGCGAGCCCTCTGGAAACACCATATATTTT. As protein: CASISEPSGNTIYF. Using reference TRBV19 and TRBJ1-3 for the parts outside the CDR3, the full variable domain is DGGITQSPKYLFRKEGQNVTLSCEQNLNHDAMYWYRQDPGQGLRLIYYSQIVNDFQKGDIAEGYSVSREKKESFPLTVTSAQKNPTAFYLCASISEPSGNTIYFGEGSWLTVV.

This chain's CDR3 is CASSFGGSAAFF. In DNA, the CDR3 is TGTGCCAGCAGCTTCGGTGGGAGTGCCGCTTTCTTT. The rearrangement links TRBV5-6 to TRBJ1-1; D unresolved. Per germline, CDR1 SGHDT and CDR2 YYEEEE. The CDR3 extends over 12 amino acids. V lost 2 bases to trimming and J lost 11 bases, with 13 bases between them. The variable domain in full, with the rest retrieved from reference TRBV5-6 and TRBJ1-1, is DAGVTQSPTHLIKTRGQQVTLRCSPKSGHDTVSWYQQALGQGPQFIFQYYEEEERQRGNFPDRFSGHQFPNYSSELNVNALLLGDSALYLCASSFGGSAAFFGQGTRLTVV.

With regard to this clone: This sample also contains other DNA sequences that code for the same CDR3. The rearrangement joins TRBV9 to TRBJ1-1, with 11 bases aligning to TRBD1. The CDR3 is 16 amino acids. Germline V gene data show CDR1 as SGDLS and CDR2 as YYNGEE. The V segment lost 2 bases and the J segment 4 bases; nucleotides outside the gene matches: 7. Here the CDR3 reads CASSVGTGGGGTEAFF. CDR3 nucleotides: TGTGCCAGCAGCGTGGGGACAGGGGGAGGGGGCACTGAAGCTTTCTTT.

The genes are TRBV10-1 and TRBJ2-1, with 10 bases aligning to TRBD1. The CDR3 is 15 residues long. J lost 7 bases, V lost 4 bases, and 7 bases had no gene match. From germline, CDR1 is WNHNN and CDR2 SYGVQD (reference sequence). The CDR3 reads CASSGRDRGWNEQFF. CDR3 nucleotide sequence: TGCGCCAGCAGTGGCCGGGACAGGGGCTGGAATGAGCAGTTCTTC.